The clone carrying this TCR beta chain showed up many times. The antigen remains undetermined. This CDR3 region has 12 residues. V shed 6 bases and J 8 bases; nucleotides not matched to a gene: 5. Germline-derived CDR1 and CDR2 are MDHEN and SYDVKM. These data come from a study of T cells in Graves' hyperthyroidism and ophthalmopathy. Researchers amplified the TCR beta CDR3 regions from RNA transcripts. TCR CDR3 regions were first amplified by RT-PCR with HTBI primers. TCRdb redid the calling of the multiplex PCR reads with MiXCR, one entry per CDR3 protein. The table shows 380,000 or so distinct CDR3 sequences, with 13% occurring only once. Study results and caveats: The majority of expanded thyroid clonotypes above 0.001 also appeared in blood.

V is TRBV28 and J is TRBJ1-2; 8 nucleotides agree with TRBD1. This clonotype originated in a man aged 30-40 years with Graves' hyperthyroidism that later progressed to Graves' ophthalmopathy. The specimen was blood. CDR3 nucleotide sequence: TGTGCCAGCAGCAGGACAGGGCTCGGCTACACCTTC. Translating gives CASSRTGLGYTF.